This TCR beta chain was found in a study of shared clonotypes between healthy human individuals. The CDR3 covers 14 residues. Trimming stripped 5 bases from V and 8 bases from J, with 20 bases between. Germline CDR1 reads SQVTM; CDR2 reads ANQGSEA. Naivety among CD8 cells was defined by CD45RO negativity and positive CCR7 selection, thereby excluding terminally differentiated effector memory CD45RA+ cells. The study, taken as a whole, reports: A handful of donors showed sharing of around 5% of naive CD4 clonotypes. Richness estimates generally favored naive over memory subsets. The expectation was that sequencing depth would affect clonotype sharing among donors.

Generated by immunoSEQ multiplex PCR, the TCRdb table keeps only in-frame clones and is missing some. The data show some 2 million clones, roughly 94% seen once. Note on this clone: Its target is not known.

What was sequenced was naive CD8+ T cells sorted from blood. The chain employs TRBV29-1 and TRBJ2-3; D unresolved. This TCR was sampled from a man between 18 and 35 years old in good health. The CDR3 here is CSVPVTYGELTQYF. In DNA, the CDR3 is TGCAGCGTTCCCGTAACCTATGGGGAACTTACGCAGTATTTT.